The source of this T cell receptor (beta chain) is a study of identical twins. Ten or more counts support this clonotype. From the 5' RACE reads, TCRdb called clonotypes with MiXCR, one entry per CDR3 protein. The data contain 250,000 or so distinct CDR3 sequences, about 8% of them singletons. This CDR3 comprises 16 residues. CDR1 is SEHNR and CDR2 is FQNEAQ in the germline V gene (reference sequence). V was cut by 4 bases and J by 8 bases, with 22 bases left in between. These records were also assigned to another study, of yellow fever vaccine responses in identical twins.

The chain combines TRBV7-9 with TRBJ2-3; a weak D match, TRBD2 (5 bases). The clonotype originates from a woman younger than 30 in good health. Sequencing was performed on CD8+ T cells sorted from blood. CDR3 sequence: CASSSESLDIRGTQYF. The CDR3 DNA is TGTGCCAGCAGCTCAGAATCACTAGACATTCGCGGTACGCAGTATTTT.